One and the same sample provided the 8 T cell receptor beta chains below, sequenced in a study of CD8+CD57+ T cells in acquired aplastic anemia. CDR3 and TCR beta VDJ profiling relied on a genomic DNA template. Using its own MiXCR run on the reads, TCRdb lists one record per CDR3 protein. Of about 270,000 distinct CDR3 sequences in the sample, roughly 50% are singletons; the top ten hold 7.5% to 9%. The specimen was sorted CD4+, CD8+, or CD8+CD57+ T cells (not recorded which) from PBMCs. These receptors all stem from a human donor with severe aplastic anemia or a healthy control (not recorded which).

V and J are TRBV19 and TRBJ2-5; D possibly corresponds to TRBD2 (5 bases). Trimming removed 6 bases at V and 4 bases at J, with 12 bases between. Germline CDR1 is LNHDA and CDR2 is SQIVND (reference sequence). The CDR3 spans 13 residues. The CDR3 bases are TGTGCCAGTAGCCAAAGGAGGCGAGAGACCCAGTACTTC. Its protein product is CASSQRRRETQYF.

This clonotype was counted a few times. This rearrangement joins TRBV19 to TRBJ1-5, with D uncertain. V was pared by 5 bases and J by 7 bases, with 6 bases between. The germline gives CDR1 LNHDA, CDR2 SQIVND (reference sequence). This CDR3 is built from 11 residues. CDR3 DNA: TGTGCCAGTAGTGCCGGACAGCCCCAGCATTTT. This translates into CASSAGQPQHF.

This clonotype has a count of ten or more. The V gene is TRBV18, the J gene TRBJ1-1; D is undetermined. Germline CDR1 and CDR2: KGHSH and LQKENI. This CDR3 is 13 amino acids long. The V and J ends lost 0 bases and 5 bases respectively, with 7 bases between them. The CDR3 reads CASSPPIRTEAFF. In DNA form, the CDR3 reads TGTGCCAGCTCACCACCGATTCGGACTGAAGCTTTCTTT.

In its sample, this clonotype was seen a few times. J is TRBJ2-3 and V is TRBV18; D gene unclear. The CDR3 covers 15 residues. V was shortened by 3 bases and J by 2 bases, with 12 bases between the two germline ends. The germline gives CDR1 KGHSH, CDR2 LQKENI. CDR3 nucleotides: TGTGCCAGCTCACCGACGGCAGTCTACACAGATACGCAGTATTTT. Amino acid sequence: CASSPTAVYTDTQYF. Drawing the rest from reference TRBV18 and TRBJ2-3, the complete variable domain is NAGVMQNPRHLVRRRGQEARLRCSPMKGHSHVYWYRQLPEEGLKFMVYLQKENIIDESGMPKERFSAEFPKEGPSILRIQQVVRGDSAAYFCASSPTAVYTDTQYFGPGTRLTVL.

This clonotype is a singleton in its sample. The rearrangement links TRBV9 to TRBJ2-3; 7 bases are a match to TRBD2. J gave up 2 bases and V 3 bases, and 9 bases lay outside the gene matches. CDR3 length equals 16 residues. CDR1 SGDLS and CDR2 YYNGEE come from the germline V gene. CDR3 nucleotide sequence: TGTGCCAGCAGCGATTCGCTAGCGGCCCCCACAGATACGCAGTATTTT. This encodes CASSDSLAAPTDTQYF.

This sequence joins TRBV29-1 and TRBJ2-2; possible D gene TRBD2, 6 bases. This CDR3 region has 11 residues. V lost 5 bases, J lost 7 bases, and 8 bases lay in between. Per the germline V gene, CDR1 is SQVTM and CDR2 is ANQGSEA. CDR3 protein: CSVQDYGELFF. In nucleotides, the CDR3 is TGCAGCGTTCAGGACTACGGGGAGCTGTTTTTT.

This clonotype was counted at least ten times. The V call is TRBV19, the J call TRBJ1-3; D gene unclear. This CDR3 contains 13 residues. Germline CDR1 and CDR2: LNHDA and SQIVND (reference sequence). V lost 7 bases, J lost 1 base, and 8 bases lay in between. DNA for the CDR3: TGTGCCAGTAAGGAATGGTCTGGAAACACCATATATTTT. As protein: CASKEWSGNTIYF.

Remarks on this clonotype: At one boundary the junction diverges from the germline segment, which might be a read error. CDR3 in amino acids: CASGLGVQPQHF. As DNA, the CDR3 is TGTGCCAGCGGCTTGGGCGTTCAGCCCCAGCATTTT. This rearrangement joins TRBV7-2 to TRBJ1-5; the D is unclear. This CDR3 region has 12 residues. Germline CDR1 reads SGHTA; CDR2 reads FQGNSA.